This T cell receptor (beta chain) was found in a study of CD8 T cells in ankylosing spondylitis. Quantitative 5'-RACE with molecular barcodes generated TCR beta libraries. TCRdb re-derived calls from the 5' RACE reads in MiXCR, one entry per CDR3 protein. The sample shows 250,000 to 400,000 distinct CDR3 sequences, roughly 10% of them seen only once. This clonotype showed up just once. Germline lookup yields CDR1 MDHEN and CDR2 SYDVKM. V dropped 6 bases and J dropped 0 bases, with 12 bases sitting between them. The CDR3 is 14 amino acids. What was sequenced was blood, either unsorted or a sorted T cell fraction (not recorded which). J is TRBJ2-7 and V is TRBV28; D is perhaps TRBD2 (6 bases). The TCR originated in a female donor with ankylosing spondylitis or in good health (not recorded which). The CDR3 sequence: CASSWGGSSYEQYF. The CDR3 DNA sequence: TGTGCCAGCAGCTGGGGAGGCAGCTCCTACGAGCAGTACTTC.